A selection of T cell receptor beta chains follows, all from one sample in a study of blood T cell repertoires in COVID-19. Profiled with immunoSEQ multiplex PCR; TCRdb holds only in-frame clones, not every one. The repertoire holds approximately 79,000 clones, with roughly 80% as singletons. The sequenced sample was peripheral blood. Receptor source: a man over 45 with COVID-19, enrolled during active disease. Each CDR3 is given with its conserved first and last residue. The D gene is left open where the match is weak. Some rows mark clone size as missing; the rest say once, few, many or name a class of expanded clone.

d_gene | abundance | j_gene | v_gene | CDR3aa | CDR3nt
TRBD1 | NA | TRBJ1-6 | TRBV28 | CASSLMSGTGPRNSPLHF | TGTGCCAGCAGTTTAATGTCGGGGACAGGACCAAGGAATTCACCCCTCCACTTT
NA | NA | TRBJ2-7 | TRBV7-6 | CASSSQGLSYEQYF | TGTGCCAGCAGCTCTCAGGGGCTCTCCTACGAGCAGTACTTC
TRBD1 | NA | TRBJ2-2 | TRBV6-5 | CATSYRGNTGELFF | TGTGCCACATCATACAGGGGGAACACCGGGGAGCTGTTTTTT
NA | NA | TRBJ1-2 | TRBV29-1 | CSVDWGFSLGYTF | TGCAGCGTTGATTGGGGCTTCTCCCTTGGCTACACCTTC
NA | NA | TRBJ1-5 | TRBV6-6 | CASSYSGTSNQPQHF | TGTGCCAGCAGTTACTCGGGGACAAGCAATCAGCCCCAGCATTTT
TRBD2 | NA | TRBJ2-3 | TRBV9 | CASQAGGGPDTQYF | TGTGCCAGCCAAGCGGGAGGTGGGCCAGATACGCAGTATTTT
NA | NA | TRBJ1-5 | TRBV4-2 | CASSPVASVIQPQHF | TGTGCCAGCAGCCCTGTCGCCTCGGTTATTCAGCCCCAGCATTTT
TRBD1 | NA | TRBJ1-2 | TRBV30 | CAWGTGFSGYTF | TGTGCCTGGGGGACAGGTTTTTCTGGCTACACCTTC
NA | NA | TRBJ2-5 | TRBV19 | CASSREPLETQYF | TGTGCCAGTAGTAGGGAGCCCTTGGAGACCCAGTACTTC
NA | NA | TRBJ1-3 | TRBV7-3 | CASSLGSSGNTIYF | TGTGCCAGCAGCTTAGGCAGTTCTGGAAACACCATATATTTT
TRBD2 | NA | TRBJ2-5 | TRBV19 | CASSTRAGTSGQIRKETQYF | TGTGCCAGTAGTACTAGGGCCGGGACTAGCGGCCAAATTCGTAAAGAGACCCAGTACTTC
NA | NA | TRBJ2-7 | TRBV7-2 | CASSYQQGREQYF | TGTGCCAGCAGCTATCAACAGGGTAGAGAGCAGTACTTC
NA | NA | TRBJ2-1 | TRBV25-1 | CASSGRGGGDNEQFF | TGTGCCAGCAGTGGAAGGGGGGGAGGGGACAATGAGCAGTTCTTC
TRBD2 | NA | TRBJ2-7 | TRBV2 | CASSENLAGYEQYF | TGTGCCAGCAGTGAAAATCTAGCGGGGTACGAGCAGTACTTC
TRBD1 | NA | TRBJ1-1 | TRBV6-5 | CASSSGTGRKEAFF | TGTGCCAGCAGTTCCGGGACAGGGAGGAAGGAAGCTTTCTTT
NA | few | TRBJ2-1 | TRBV3-1/TRBV3-2 | CASSQDLLADSYNEQFF | TGTGCCAGCAGCCAAGATTTGCTAGCTGACTCCTACAATGAGCAGTTCTTC
NA | NA | TRBJ1-2 | TRBV19 | CASSPHEAYYGYTF | TGTGCCAGTAGTCCCCACGAGGCATACTATGGCTACACCTTC
TRBD1 | NA | TRBJ1-1 | TRBV6-5 | CCTMTGVNTEAFF | TGTTGTACGATGACAGGGGTGAACACTGAAGCTTTCTTT
NA | NA | TRBJ2-2 | TRBV6-2/TRBV6-3 | CASSYSSSAGELFF | TGTGCCAGCAGTTACTCGTCTAGTGCCGGGGAGCTGTTTTTT
NA | few | TRBJ2-7 | TRBV5-5 | CASSAALGLQAREQYF | TGTGCCAGCAGCGCGGCCCTTGGGCTACAGGCTCGCGAGCAGTACTTC
NA | NA | TRBJ1-5 | TRBV5-5 | CASSRDSNQPQHF | TGTGCCAGCAGCCGCGACAGTAATCAGCCCCAGCATTTT
TRBD1 | NA | TRBJ1-5 | TRBV28 | CASSLRGQGINQPQHF | TGTGCCAGCAGTCTTAGGGGACAGGGGATCAATCAGCCCCAGCATTTT
TRBD1 | NA | TRBJ1-3 | TRBV9 | CASSVGQGNGNTIYF | TGTGCCAGCAGCGTAGGACAGGGGAATGGAAACACCATATATTTT
TRBD2 | NA | TRBJ2-7 | TRBV27 | CASKASGPNSYEQYF | TGTGCCAGCAAGGCTAGCGGGCCAAACTCCTACGAGCAGTACTTC
NA | NA | TRBJ2-6 | TRBV7-3 | CASSLMATTSGGANVLTF | TGTGCCAGCAGCTTAATGGCCACTACAAGCGGTGGGGCCAACGTCCTGACTTTC
NA | NA | TRBJ1-1 | TRBV5-1 | CASSRVSGAGTEAFF | TGCGCCAGCAGTAGGGTTAGTGGGGCTGGGACTGAAGCTTTCTTT
TRBD2 | NA | TRBJ2-3 | TRBV5-1 | CASSLVREGGTDTQYF | TGCGCCAGCAGCTTGGTGCGGGAGGGAGGGACAGATACGCAGTATTTT
NA | NA | TRBJ2-6 | TRBV7-3 | CASSLKVAAGPFLSGANVLTF | TGTGCCAGCAGCTTAAAGGTTGCCGCAGGTCCATTCCTCTCTGGGGCCAACGTCCTGACTTTC
TRBD1 | NA | TRBJ1-5 | TRBV19 | CASSTAAGGSGYSNQPQHF | TGTGCCAGTAGTACTGCAGCAGGGGGCTCGGGATATAGCAATCAGCCCCAGCATTTT
TRBD2 | once | TRBJ2-2 | TRBV27 | CASSQTSGSELFF | TGTGCCAGCAGTCAGACTAGCGGTTCGGAGCTGTTTTTT
TRBD1 | NA | TRBJ1-3 | TRBV7-8 | CASSHYRIPGQSSGNTIYF | TGTGCCAGCAGCCATTATCGAATCCCGGGACAGAGCTCTGGAAACACCATATATTTT
NA | many | TRBJ1-1 | TRBV19 | CASSMGLGLKNTEAFF | TGTGCCAGTAGTATGGGATTGGGACTGAAGAACACTGAAGCTTTCTTT
TRBD1 | NA | TRBJ2-3 | TRBV5-1 | CASTPGTGNTDTQYF | TGCGCCAGCACCCCGGGGACAGGGAACACAGATACGCAGTATTTT
NA | NA | TRBJ1-2 | TRBV19 | CASSPLGTKSNTF | TGTGCCAGTAGTCCCCTAGGGACAAAGAGCAACACCTTC
NA | NA | TRBJ1-2 | TRBV9 | CASSGTGLRGYGYTF | TGTGCCAGCAGTGGGACCGGACTACGGGGCTATGGCTACACCTTC
TRBD1 | few | TRBJ2-5 | TRBV25-1 | CASGGQGSPYQETQYF | TGTGCCAGCGGGGGACAGGGGTCCCCGTACCAAGAGACCCAGTACTTC
NA | NA | TRBJ1-5 | TRBV19 | CASSIDGGGYSNQPQHF | TGTGCCAGTAGTATAGATGGGGGAGGATATAGCAATCAGCCCCAGCATTTT
TRBD1 | NA | TRBJ2-7 | TRBV7-8 | CASSSQGPVYEQYF | TGTGCCAGCAGCTCACAGGGGCCAGTCTACGAGCAGTACTTC
NA | NA | TRBJ1-2 | TRBV7-2 | CASSLGRGGGAGYTF | TGTGCCAGCAGCTTGGGACGCGGGGGTGGGGCCGGCTACACCTTC
TRBD1 | few | TRBJ2-2 | TRBV2 | CASKDRGSSGELFF | TGTGCCAGCAAGGACAGGGGGTCTTCCGGGGAGCTGTTTTTT
NA | NA | TRBJ2-7 | TRBV5-6 | CASSYRLGSYEQYF | TGTGCCAGCAGCTATCGCCTAGGCTCCTACGAGCAGTACTTC
TRBD2 | NA | TRBJ2-1 | TRBV29-1 | CSVEEFKRGLAAYNEQFF | TGCAGCGTCGAGGAATTCAAACGGGGACTAGCGGCCTACAATGAGCAGTTCTTC
TRBD1 | once | TRBJ2-2 | TRBV19 | CASHRDRANTGELFF | TGTGCCAGTCACCGGGACAGAGCGAACACCGGGGAGCTGTTTTTT
TRBD1 | NA | TRBJ2-7 | TRBV30 | CAWSGTGGFYEQYF | TGTGCCTGGTCTGGGACAGGGGGATTCTACGAGCAGTACTTC
TRBD2 | many | TRBJ2-1 | TRBV5-1 | CASSFLAGGPSGNEQFF | TGCGCCAGCAGCTTCTTAGCGGGAGGGCCCTCGGGCAATGAGCAGTTCTTC
TRBD1 | NA | TRBJ2-7 | TRBV28 | CASSISHRGYEQYF | TGTGCCAGCAGTATCTCTCACAGGGGCTACGAGCAGTACTTC